This is a list of T cell receptor beta chains from one sample in a study of vaccination effects on CD4 cells after COVID-19. Sequencing used immunoSEQ multiplex PCR; TCRdb keeps in-frame clones, though not all of them. The data show around 68,000 clones, over 70% seen once. No antigen is known for these receptors. The sequencing used CD4+ T cells from PBMCs cultured with SARS-CoV-2 spike peptides, collected before COVID-19 vaccination. The origin of the receptors is a human donor who received a COVID-19 vaccine. CDR3s include the opening cysteine and the closing phenylalanine or tryptophan. A D gene is named only where the DNA matches it firmly. Some rows mark clone size as missing; the rest say once, few, many or name a class of expanded clone.

j_call: TRBJ2-3
clone_size: few
v_call: TRBV6-5
d_call: NA
cdr3_nt: TGTGCCAGCGGCCCAGGGGCAGACACAGATACGCAGTATTTT
cdr3_aa: CASGPGADTDTQYF

j_call: TRBJ1-1
clone_size: NA
v_call: TRBV4-1
d_call: NA
cdr3_nt: TGCGCCAGCAGCCGAAATGGGGAAACTGAAGCTTTCTTT
cdr3_aa: CASSRNGETEAFF

j_call: TRBJ2-3
clone_size: NA
v_call: TRBV4-3
d_call: NA
cdr3_nt: TGCGCCAGCAGCCGGGGAGACGTCGCGAATACGCAGTATTTT
cdr3_aa: CASSRGDVANTQYF

j_call: TRBJ1-3
clone_size: NA
v_call: TRBV28
d_call: NA
cdr3_nt: TGTGCCAGCAGTTTAAGGACCTCTGGAAACACCATATATTTT
cdr3_aa: CASSLRTSGNTIYF

j_call: TRBJ1-6
clone_size: NA
v_call: TRBV9
d_call: NA
cdr3_nt: TGTGCCAGCAGCGTATCTGAGGGAAATTCACCCCTCCACTTT
cdr3_aa: CASSVSEGNSPLHF

j_call: TRBJ2-1
clone_size: NA
v_call: TRBV7-2
d_call: NA
cdr3_nt: TGTGCCAGCAGCTTGCTGATGTACCAGGGCGGATTAGGCAATGAGCAGTTCTTC
cdr3_aa: CASSLLMYQGGLGNEQFF

j_call: TRBJ1-6
clone_size: once
v_call: TRBV19
d_call: NA
cdr3_nt: TGTGCCAGTAGTCAACGAGCCTTACCTAATTCACCCCTCCACTTT
cdr3_aa: CASSQRALPNSPLHF

j_call: TRBJ2-5
clone_size: NA
v_call: TRBV7-3
d_call: NA
cdr3_nt: TGTGCCAGCAGCTTAAGGAGGGGGGTTGGCGAGACCCAGTACTTC
cdr3_aa: CASSLRRGVGETQYF

j_call: TRBJ2-2
clone_size: NA
v_call: TRBV10-3
d_call: TRBD1
cdr3_nt: TGTGCCATCAGTGTGGGACAGGGTAGCACCGGGGAGCTGTTTTTT
cdr3_aa: CAISVGQGSTGELFF

j_call: TRBJ1-2
clone_size: few
v_call: TRBV12-3/TRBV12-4
d_call: NA
cdr3_nt: TGTGCCAGCAGCCGGACAGTTGTGTATGGCTACACCTTC
cdr3_aa: CASSRTVVYGYTF

j_call: TRBJ2-5
clone_size: NA
v_call: TRBV3-1/TRBV3-2
d_call: NA
cdr3_nt: TGTGCCAGCAGCCTGAGAGGGGATAGTTTCGTTGAGACCCAGTACTTC
cdr3_aa: CASSLRGDSFVETQYF

j_call: TRBJ2-4
clone_size: NA
v_call: TRBV24-1
d_call: NA
cdr3_nt: TGTGCCACCAGTGATTCGGCCAAAAACATTCAGTACTTC
cdr3_aa: CATSDSAKNIQYF

j_call: TRBJ1-1
clone_size: NA
v_call: TRBV18
d_call: NA
cdr3_nt: TGTGCCAGCTCACCACCGTCAACGGCGAACACTGAAGCTTTCTTT
cdr3_aa: CASSPPSTANTEAFF

j_call: TRBJ1-2
clone_size: NA
v_call: TRBV29-1
d_call: NA
cdr3_nt: TGCAGCGTACGTCGGTCGCGGGCCGGCAGGGGCTCTGGCTACACCTTC
cdr3_aa: CSVRRSRAGRGSGYTF

j_call: TRBJ2-5
clone_size: few
v_call: TRBV14
d_call: TRBD2
cdr3_nt: TGTGCCAGCAGCCCTCAAGACCTAGCGGGAGAGACCCAGTACTTC
cdr3_aa: CASSPQDLAGETQYF

j_call: TRBJ2-3
clone_size: NA
v_call: TRBV10-1
d_call: NA
cdr3_nt: TGCGCCAGCAGTGATGGGCAGGGCACAGATACGCAGTATTTT
cdr3_aa: CASSDGQGTDTQYF

j_call: TRBJ2-3
clone_size: NA
v_call: TRBV6-2/TRBV6-3
d_call: NA
cdr3_nt: TGTGCCAGCAGTTACTCTCCGGCCCCAGGTACGCAGTATTTT
cdr3_aa: CASSYSPAPGTQYF

j_call: TRBJ2-1
clone_size: NA
v_call: TRBV9
d_call: NA
cdr3_nt: TGTGCCAGCAGCCCAGAGACCTACAATGAGCAGTTCTTC
cdr3_aa: CASSPETYNEQFF

j_call: TRBJ1-6
clone_size: NA
v_call: TRBV5-6
d_call: TRBD1
cdr3_nt: TGTGCCAGCAGACAGGGACAGAGAAATTCACCCCTCCACTTT
cdr3_aa: CASRQGQRNSPLHF

j_call: TRBJ1-2
clone_size: NA
v_call: TRBV27
d_call: NA
cdr3_nt: TGTGCCAGCAGTCCGGAGCGGGGACACGGCCGGGGTGGCTACACCTTC
cdr3_aa: CASSPERGHGRGGYTF

j_call: TRBJ2-1
clone_size: few
v_call: TRBV19
d_call: NA
cdr3_nt: TGTGCCACCAACCGGGGAAACTCCTACAATGAGCAGTTCTTC
cdr3_aa: CATNRGNSYNEQFF

j_call: TRBJ2-2
clone_size: few
v_call: TRBV27
d_call: TRBD1
cdr3_nt: TGTGCCAGCGGTCAACAGGGGGCAGTCACCGGGGAGCTGTTTTTT
cdr3_aa: CASGQQGAVTGELFF

j_call: TRBJ1-5
clone_size: NA
v_call: TRBV30
d_call: NA
cdr3_nt: TGTGCCTGGGGGGGGCAGGGCAATCAGCCCCAGCATTTT
cdr3_aa: CAWGGQGNQPQHF

j_call: TRBJ1-6
clone_size: NA
v_call: TRBV9
d_call: NA
cdr3_nt: TGTGCCAGCAGCGCCAGGGAGGGAGCGCGGAATTCACCCCTCCACTTT
cdr3_aa: CASSAREGARNSPLHF

j_call: TRBJ1-5
clone_size: NA
v_call: TRBV6-6
d_call: TRBD1
cdr3_nt: TGTGCCAGCAGTGCCGCCGACAGGGTCCGTCAGCCCCAGCATTTT
cdr3_aa: CASSAADRVRQPQHF

j_call: TRBJ1-2
clone_size: NA
v_call: TRBV5-1
d_call: NA
cdr3_nt: TGCGCCAGCAGCTCGCAGTGGGATGGCTACACCTTC
cdr3_aa: CASSSQWDGYTF

j_call: TRBJ2-5
clone_size: NA
v_call: TRBV7-9
d_call: NA
cdr3_nt: TGTGCCAGCAGCTTAGGTCAGGTCAGCTCATACCAAGAGACCCAGTACTTC
cdr3_aa: CASSLGQVSSYQETQYF

j_call: TRBJ2-4
clone_size: NA
v_call: TRBV18
d_call: NA
cdr3_nt: TGTGCCAGCTCACCAAAGGACGGAACCAAAAACATTCAGTACTTC
cdr3_aa: CASSPKDGTKNIQYF

j_call: TRBJ2-1
clone_size: NA
v_call: TRBV6-4
d_call: TRBD2
cdr3_nt: TGTGCCAGCAGTCGACTAGCGGGGGGGTATAGTGAGCAGTTCTTC
cdr3_aa: CASSRLAGGYSEQFF

j_call: TRBJ1-1
clone_size: NA
v_call: TRBV18
d_call: NA
cdr3_nt: TGTGCCAGCTCACCCCAACAGGGAGCGGAGGATTACACTGAAGCTTTCTTT
cdr3_aa: CASSPQQGAEDYTEAFF

j_call: TRBJ1-6
clone_size: NA
v_call: TRBV19
d_call: NA
cdr3_nt: TGTGCCAGTAGTATCAGCAGAAGTAATTCACCCCTCCACTTT
cdr3_aa: CASSISRSNSPLHF

j_call: TRBJ2-1
clone_size: once
v_call: TRBV18
d_call: NA
cdr3_nt: TGTGCCAGCTCACCCTCATCCGGAGCGGACAATGAGCAGTTCTTC
cdr3_aa: CASSPSSGADNEQFF

j_call: TRBJ2-1
clone_size: NA
v_call: TRBV7-2
d_call: TRBD1
cdr3_nt: TGTGCCAGCAGCTTACAGGCAGGGGGCCACAATGAGCAGTTCTTC
cdr3_aa: CASSLQAGGHNEQFF

j_call: TRBJ1-5
clone_size: NA
v_call: TRBV12-3/TRBV12-4
d_call: NA
cdr3_nt: TGTGCCAGCAGTTTACAGTCCAATCAGCCCCAGCATTTT
cdr3_aa: CASSLQSNQPQHF

j_call: TRBJ2-2
clone_size: NA
v_call: TRBV18
d_call: NA
cdr3_nt: TGTGCCAGCTCACCACACGAGGCCGGGGAGCTGTTTTTT
cdr3_aa: CASSPHEAGELFF

j_call: TRBJ2-3
clone_size: NA
v_call: TRBV11-2
d_call: TRBD2
cdr3_nt: TGTGCCAGCAGCTTAGATCGAAGAATAGCGGGGGCAATGAGGGATACGCAGTATTTT
cdr3_aa: CASSLDRRIAGAMRDTQYF

j_call: TRBJ1-6
clone_size: NA
v_call: TRBV5-8
d_call: TRBD1
cdr3_nt: TGTGCCAGCAGCTGGGACAGGGGTAGCTCACCCCTCCACTTT
cdr3_aa: CASSWDRGSSPLHF

j_call: TRBJ1-1
clone_size: NA
v_call: TRBV24-1
d_call: TRBD1
cdr3_nt: TGTGCCACCAGTGACCCCGGACAGGGCGAAGCTTTCTTT
cdr3_aa: CATSDPGQGEAFF

j_call: TRBJ1-2
clone_size: NA
v_call: TRBV7-9
d_call: NA
cdr3_nt: TGTGCCAGCAGCTTAGAGTATGGCTACACCTTC
cdr3_aa: CASSLEYGYTF

j_call: TRBJ2-3
clone_size: NA
v_call: TRBV5-1
d_call: NA
cdr3_nt: TGCGCCAGCAGCTTGGTAGTCGGGACCAGCACAGATACGCAGTATTTT
cdr3_aa: CASSLVVGTSTDTQYF

j_call: TRBJ1-2
clone_size: once
v_call: TRBV19
d_call: TRBD1
cdr3_nt: TGTGCCAGTAGAAAACAGGGGGCTGGCTATGGCTACACCTTC
cdr3_aa: CASRKQGAGYGYTF

j_call: TRBJ1-1
clone_size: NA
v_call: TRBV5-1
d_call: NA
cdr3_nt: TGCGCCAGCAGCTTGCTAGGCGGATACACTGAAGCTTTCTTT
cdr3_aa: CASSLLGGYTEAFF

j_call: TRBJ2-3
clone_size: NA
v_call: TRBV7-6
d_call: NA
cdr3_nt: TGTGCCAGCAGCTCCTATCGGCAGGGTGGCGCAGATACGCAGTATTTT
cdr3_aa: CASSSYRQGGADTQYF

j_call: TRBJ2-2
clone_size: NA
v_call: TRBV6-2/TRBV6-3
d_call: NA
cdr3_nt: TGTGCCAGCAGCACCACAGGTTTCCGAACCGGGGAGCTGTTTTTT
cdr3_aa: CASSTTGFRTGELFF

j_call: TRBJ1-1
clone_size: NA
v_call: TRBV18
d_call: NA
cdr3_nt: TGTGCCAGCTCACCACTCCCGGGGACGAACACTGAAGCTTTCTTT
cdr3_aa: CASSPLPGTNTEAFF

j_call: TRBJ1-1
clone_size: NA
v_call: TRBV6-4
d_call: NA
cdr3_nt: TGTGCCAGCAGTTTCAATCTGAACACTGAAGCTTTCTTT
cdr3_aa: CASSFNLNTEAFF

j_call: TRBJ1-1
clone_size: NA
v_call: TRBV30
d_call: NA
cdr3_nt: TGTGCCTGGAGACCCCCAGGGCGGCCTGAAGCTTTCTTT
cdr3_aa: CAWRPPGRPEAFF

j_call: TRBJ2-5
clone_size: NA
v_call: TRBV11-3
d_call: TRBD1
cdr3_nt: TGTGCCAGCAGCACCGGGACAGGGCATTCCGAGACCCAGTACTTC
cdr3_aa: CASSTGTGHSETQYF

j_call: TRBJ2-6
clone_size: NA
v_call: TRBV19
d_call: NA
cdr3_nt: TGTGCCAGTAGTCGACCCTTACAGGGCTCTGGGGCCAACGTCCTGACTTTC
cdr3_aa: CASSRPLQGSGANVLTF